This is a list of T cell receptor beta chains from one sample in a study of shared clonotypes between healthy human individuals. Only in-frame clones appear in the TCRdb table, and some are missing; sequencing was by immunoSEQ multiplex PCR. The table has about half a million clones, 81% seen once. Sequenced material: PBMCs. These receptors all stem from a woman in her 40s in good health. Some clones in this sample may be carry-over from other donors' samples. The CDR3 runs from the conserved cysteine through the conserved F or W. Each record gives: J gene, V gene, D gene, clone size, CDR3 protein, CDR3 DNA. A D gene is named only where the DNA matches it firmly. Size tells how often a clone was seen (once, few, many) or the class of an expanded clone, and some rows leave it out.

j_gene: TRBJ1-2; v_gene: TRBV6-1; d_gene: .; abundance: .; CDR3aa: CASSDSFSYGYTF; CDR3nt: TGTGCCAGCAGTGACAGTTTCTCCTATGGCTACACCTTC
j_gene: TRBJ1-2; v_gene: TRBV7-2; d_gene: .; abundance: .; CDR3aa: CASSLGPGANYGYTF; CDR3nt: TGTGCCAGCAGCTTAGGCCCCGGGGCCAACTATGGCTACACCTTC
j_gene: TRBJ2-3; v_gene: TRBV2; d_gene: .; abundance: .; CDR3aa: CASSGRDLSTDTQYF; CDR3nt: TGTGCCAGCAGTGGGAGGGACCTTAGCACAGATACGCAGTATTTT
j_gene: TRBJ2-7; v_gene: TRBV27; d_gene: .; abundance: once; CDR3aa: CASSLNRDFPGGQYF; CDR3nt: TGTGCCAGCAGTCTTAACCGGGATTTCCCCGGAGGGCAGTACTTC
j_gene: TRBJ2-1; v_gene: TRBV4-1; d_gene: TRBD2; abundance: few; CDR3aa: CASSQDRGRASYNEQFF; CDR3nt: TGCGCCAGCAGCCAAGATCGCGGGAGGGCATCCTACAATGAGCAGTTCTTC
j_gene: TRBJ1-5; v_gene: TRBV4-2; d_gene: .; abundance: .; CDR3aa: CASSQAAGEVPQHF; CDR3nt: TGTGCCAGCAGCCAAGCCGCAGGGGAGGTACCCCAGCATTTT
j_gene: TRBJ2-2; v_gene: TRBV5-6; d_gene: .; abundance: .; CDR3aa: CASSLAYGITGELFF; CDR3nt: TGTGCCAGCAGCTTGGCCTACGGGATTACCGGGGAGCTGTTTTTT
j_gene: TRBJ1-5; v_gene: TRBV5-5; d_gene: .; abundance: .; CDR3aa: CASSFHGQPQHF; CDR3nt: TGTGCCAGCAGCTTCCACGGTCAGCCCCAGCATTTT
j_gene: TRBJ2-5; v_gene: TRBV7-2; d_gene: TRBD2; abundance: .; CDR3aa: CASSLQGTRGSQETQYF; CDR3nt: TGTGCCAGCAGCTTACAAGGGACTAGAGGGAGCCAAGAGACCCAGTACTTC
j_gene: TRBJ2-1; v_gene: TRBV15; d_gene: .; abundance: .; CDR3aa: CAASAASSYNEQFF; CDR3nt: TGTGCCGCCTCCGCCGCGAGCTCCTACAATGAGCAGTTCTTC
j_gene: TRBJ2-1; v_gene: TRBV18; d_gene: .; abundance: .; CDR3aa: CASNWDNYNEQFF; CDR3nt: TGTGCCAGTAATTGGGACAACTACAATGAGCAGTTCTTC
j_gene: TRBJ2-1; v_gene: TRBV7-3; d_gene: TRBD2; abundance: .; CDR3aa: CASSLIGASGRLKFF; CDR3nt: TGTGCCAGCAGCTTAATTGGCGCTAGCGGGAGGTTGAAGTTCTTC
j_gene: TRBJ2-3; v_gene: TRBV2; d_gene: .; abundance: .; CDR3aa: CASSDQGRDTQYF; CDR3nt: TGTGCCAGCAGTGACCAAGGGAGAGATACGCAGTATTTT
j_gene: TRBJ1-4; v_gene: TRBV6-5; d_gene: .; abundance: once; CDR3aa: CASSTSRRDEKLFF; CDR3nt: TGTGCCAGCAGTACCTCCCGCAGGGATGAAAAACTGTTTTTT
j_gene: TRBJ2-2; v_gene: TRBV5-4; d_gene: TRBD1; abundance: .; CDR3aa: CASSWDRENTGELFF; CDR3nt: TGTGCCAGCAGCTGGGACAGGGAAAACACCGGGGAGCTGTTTTTT
j_gene: TRBJ2-5; v_gene: TRBV11-3; d_gene: TRBD2; abundance: .; CDR3aa: CASSLVLVRASGNQETQYF; CDR3nt: TGTGCCAGCAGCTTAGTATTGGTTAGGGCTAGCGGGAACCAAGAGACCCAGTACTTC
j_gene: TRBJ2-5; v_gene: TRBV11-1; d_gene: TRBD1; abundance: .; CDR3aa: CASSLVVGQQETQYF; CDR3nt: TGTGCCAGCAGCTTAGTTGTGGGACAGCAAGAGACCCAGTACTTC
j_gene: TRBJ1-1; v_gene: TRBV19; d_gene: .; abundance: .; CDR3aa: CASSIQGNKNTEAFF; CDR3nt: TGTGCCAGTAGTATACAGGGGAATAAGAACACTGAAGCTTTCTTT
j_gene: TRBJ1-2; v_gene: TRBV28; d_gene: .; abundance: .; CDR3aa: CASIAEGERGYGYTF; CDR3nt: TGTGCCAGCATAGCGGAGGGGGAGAGGGGCTATGGCTACACCTTC
j_gene: TRBJ2-1; v_gene: TRBV28; d_gene: .; abundance: .; CDR3aa: CASTPGLKAGALFEQFF; CDR3nt: TGTGCCAGCACCCCGGGACTGAAAGCTGGAGCGTTGTTTGAGCAGTTCTTC
j_gene: TRBJ1-4; v_gene: TRBV2; d_gene: .; abundance: many; CDR3aa: CASSQGGAEKLFF; CDR3nt: TGTGCCAGCAGCCAGGGAGGGGCTGAAAAACTGTTTTTT
j_gene: TRBJ1-1; v_gene: TRBV11-1; d_gene: .; abundance: .; CDR3aa: CASSLDENTEAFF; CDR3nt: TGTGCCAGCAGCTTAGACGAGAACACTGAAGCTTTCTTT
j_gene: TRBJ2-7; v_gene: TRBV5-6; d_gene: TRBD2; abundance: .; CDR3aa: CASSLAGRSGGEQYF; CDR3nt: TGTGCCAGCAGCTTGGCTGGGCGGTCGGGGGGCGAGCAGTACTTC
j_gene: TRBJ1-2; v_gene: TRBV27; d_gene: .; abundance: .; CDR3aa: CASSRLRLRGVYGYTF; CDR3nt: TGTGCCAGCAGTCGACTCCGCCTAAGGGGCGTCTATGGCTACACCTTC
j_gene: TRBJ2-3; v_gene: TRBV6-6; d_gene: .; abundance: .; CDR3aa: CASRARTHTDTQYF; CDR3nt: TGTGCCAGCAGAGCGAGGACCCACACAGATACGCAGTATTTT
j_gene: TRBJ2-3; v_gene: TRBV5-7; d_gene: TRBD2; abundance: .; CDR3aa: CASSWTSGHASTDTQYF; CDR3nt: TGTGCCAGCAGCTGGACTAGCGGACATGCTAGCACAGATACGCAGTATTTT
j_gene: TRBJ2-1; v_gene: TRBV6-4; d_gene: TRBD2; abundance: once; CDR3aa: CASSARTSGYNEQFF; CDR3nt: TGTGCCAGCAGTGCCCGGACTAGCGGTTACAATGAGCAGTTCTTC
j_gene: TRBJ2-5; v_gene: TRBV9; d_gene: .; abundance: .; CDR3aa: CASSVDLGPQETQYF; CDR3nt: TGTGCCAGCAGCGTCGACCTGGGACCCCAAGAGACCCAGTACTTC
j_gene: TRBJ2-7; v_gene: TRBV20-1; d_gene: .; abundance: .; CDR3aa: CSAPRGHEQYF; CDR3nt: TGCAGTGCCCCCCGCGGCCACGAGCAGTACTTC
j_gene: TRBJ1-6; v_gene: TRBV7-3; d_gene: TRBD1; abundance: .; CDR3aa: CASSLGQGLPLHF; CDR3nt: TGTGCCAGCAGCTTAGGACAGGGGTTACCCCTCCACTTT
j_gene: TRBJ2-7; v_gene: TRBV7-2; d_gene: .; abundance: .; CDR3aa: CAPFDRASYEQYF; CDR3nt: TGTGCCCCTTTTGACAGAGCATCCTACGAGCAGTACTTC
j_gene: TRBJ1-4; v_gene: TRBV7-9; d_gene: .; abundance: .; CDR3aa: CASSLPGATNEKLFF; CDR3nt: TGTGCCAGCAGCTTACCTGGAGCAACTAATGAAAAACTGTTTTTT
j_gene: TRBJ2-7; v_gene: TRBV20-1; d_gene: .; abundance: .; CDR3aa: CSVQGFGEQYF; CDR3nt: TGCAGTGTTCAGGGGTTCGGCGAGCAGTACTTC
j_gene: TRBJ1-1; v_gene: TRBV6-1; d_gene: .; abundance: .; CDR3aa: CASSYQKNTEAFF; CDR3nt: TGTGCCAGCAGTTATCAGAAGAACACTGAAGCTTTCTTT
j_gene: TRBJ2-3; v_gene: TRBV5-1; d_gene: .; abundance: .; CDR3aa: CASSLGQASTDTQYF; CDR3nt: TGCGCCAGCAGCTTGGGGCAGGCTAGCACAGATACGCAGTATTTT
j_gene: TRBJ2-7; v_gene: TRBV11-3; d_gene: TRBD1; abundance: few; CDR3aa: CASSLPGGTGYEQYF; CDR3nt: TGTGCCAGCAGCTTACCAGGGGGCACGGGCTACGAGCAGTACTTC
j_gene: TRBJ1-5; v_gene: TRBV10-2; d_gene: .; abundance: .; CDR3aa: CASSSNSHQPQHF; CDR3nt: TGCGCCAGCAGTAGCAACTCCCATCAGCCCCAGCATTTT
j_gene: TRBJ2-2; v_gene: TRBV10-2; d_gene: .; abundance: .; CDR3aa: CASSDDWGTGELFF; CDR3nt: TGCGCCAGCAGTGACGATTGGGGCACCGGGGAGCTGTTTTTT
j_gene: TRBJ1-4; v_gene: TRBV2; d_gene: TRBD1; abundance: .; CDR3aa: CASSQQGVDEKLFF; CDR3nt: TGTGCCAGCAGTCAACAGGGGGTAGATGAAAAACTGTTTTTT
j_gene: TRBJ2-7; v_gene: TRBV29-1; d_gene: TRBD2; abundance: many; CDR3aa: CSVGPFSGGTYEQYF; CDR3nt: TGCAGCGTTGGCCCATTTAGCGGGGGTACCTACGAGCAGTACTTC
j_gene: TRBJ2-3; v_gene: TRBV19; d_gene: TRBD2; abundance: .; CDR3aa: CASSIGTSGGLTDTQYF; CDR3nt: TGTGCCAGTAGTATTGGGACTAGCGGAGGACTCACAGATACGCAGTATTTT
j_gene: TRBJ2-5; v_gene: TRBV19; d_gene: .; abundance: once; CDR3aa: CASRDFQETQYF; CDR3nt: TGTGCCAGCAGGGACTTCCAAGAGACCCAGTACTTC
j_gene: TRBJ2-5; v_gene: TRBV2; d_gene: TRBD1; abundance: .; CDR3aa: CASTSNRGLETQYF; CDR3nt: TGTGCCAGCACCTCTAACAGGGGCCTGGAGACCCAGTACTTC
j_gene: TRBJ2-2; v_gene: TRBV6-6; d_gene: .; abundance: .; CDR3aa: CASSQDRNTGELFF; CDR3nt: TGTGCCAGCAGCCAGGACAGGAACACCGGGGAGCTGTTTTTT
j_gene: TRBJ1-1; v_gene: TRBV28; d_gene: .; abundance: .; CDR3aa: CASSFGGYSTEAFF; CDR3nt: TGTGCCAGCAGTTTTGGAGGGTATAGCACTGAAGCTTTCTTT
j_gene: TRBJ1-1; v_gene: TRBV19; d_gene: .; abundance: .; CDR3aa: CATSDTEAFF; CDR3nt: TGTGCCACCTCAGACACTGAAGCTTTCTTT
j_gene: TRBJ2-7; v_gene: TRBV2; d_gene: .; abundance: .; CDR3aa: CASRLLGDGRYEQYF; CDR3nt: TGTGCCAGCAGGCTTCTCGGGGACGGGCGCTACGAGCAGTACTTC
j_gene: TRBJ2-1; v_gene: TRBV5-6; d_gene: .; abundance: many; CDR3aa: CASSLLLTARDEQFF; CDR3nt: TGTGCCAGCAGCTTATTGCTGACAGCCAGGGATGAGCAGTTCTTC
j_gene: TRBJ1-1; v_gene: TRBV5-1; d_gene: .; abundance: .; CDR3aa: CACSLGPAYRTEAFF; CDR3nt: TGCGCCTGCAGCTTGGGGCCAGCCTACCGTACTGAAGCTTTCTTT
j_gene: TRBJ2-7; v_gene: TRBV19; d_gene: .; abundance: few; CDR3aa: CASSRGPSEQYF; CDR3nt: TGTGCCAGTAGTAGGGGGCCGTCGGAGCAGTACTTC
j_gene: TRBJ1-1; v_gene: TRBV7-9; d_gene: .; abundance: .; CDR3aa: CASSLVGGVGTEAFF; CDR3nt: TGTGCCAGCAGCTTAGTTGGGGGTGTGGGCACTGAAGCTTTCTTT
j_gene: TRBJ1-5; v_gene: TRBV30; d_gene: .; abundance: .; CDR3aa: CAWNGGSNQPQHF; CDR3nt: TGTGCCTGGAACGGAGGGAGCAATCAGCCCCAGCATTTT
j_gene: TRBJ1-1; v_gene: TRBV6-5; d_gene: .; abundance: few; CDR3aa: CASSLLRGRGTEAFF; CDR3nt: TGTGCCAGCAGCCTTCTACGGGGGCGCGGGACTGAAGCTTTCTTT
j_gene: TRBJ2-4; v_gene: TRBV19; d_gene: .; abundance: many; CDR3aa: CASSIPGRQDLAKNIQYF; CDR3nt: TGTGCCAGTAGTATCCCGGGCCGGCAGGACTTAGCCAAAAACATTCAGTACTTC
j_gene: TRBJ2-1; v_gene: TRBV30; d_gene: .; abundance: .; CDR3aa: CAWTRSSYNEQFF; CDR3nt: TGTGCCTGGACCCGAAGCTCCTACAATGAGCAGTTCTTC